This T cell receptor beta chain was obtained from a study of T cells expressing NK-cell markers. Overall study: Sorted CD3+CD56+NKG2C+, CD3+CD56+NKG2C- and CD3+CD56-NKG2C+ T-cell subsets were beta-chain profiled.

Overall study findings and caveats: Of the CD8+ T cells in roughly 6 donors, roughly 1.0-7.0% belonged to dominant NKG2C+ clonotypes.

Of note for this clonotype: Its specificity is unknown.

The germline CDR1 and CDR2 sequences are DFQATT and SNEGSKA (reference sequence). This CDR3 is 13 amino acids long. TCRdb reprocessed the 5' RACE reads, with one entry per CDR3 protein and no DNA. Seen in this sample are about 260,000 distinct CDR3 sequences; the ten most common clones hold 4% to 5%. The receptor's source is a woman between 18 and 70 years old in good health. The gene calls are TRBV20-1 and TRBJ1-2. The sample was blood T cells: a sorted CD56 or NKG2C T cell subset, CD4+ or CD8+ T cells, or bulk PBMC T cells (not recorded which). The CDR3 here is CSAMEGKDYGYTF.